This T cell receptor (beta chain) was sequenced in a study of blood T cells in healthy people across ages. Using a J-beta primer mix together with a sample-barcoded 5' primer, a second PCR was run for about 7 to 12 cycles. TCRdb redid the calling of the 5' RACE reads with MiXCR, one entry per CDR3 protein. In the table there are approximately 1.5 million distinct CDR3 sequences, around 40% of which are singletons. The sequence derives from a woman under 30 in good health. The sequencing input was blood.

The CDR3 sequence: CASSSPEVSYGYTF. The CDR3 nucleotides are TGTGCCAGCAGTTCCCCCGAGGTCAGCTATGGCTACACCTTC. The genes are TRBV12-3 or TRBV12-4 and TRBJ1-2; D not resolved. This CDR3 contains 14 residues. Trimming removed 4 bases from V and 4 bases from J, with 13 bases in between.